A selection of T cell receptor beta chains follows, all from one sample in a study of TIL therapy for anti-PD-1-resistant metastatic lung cancer. Profiled with immunoSEQ multiplex PCR; TCRdb holds only in-frame clones, not every one. This repertoire shows approximately 24,000 clones, roughly 72% found once; its top ten account for approximately 7.3%. Specimen: tumor tissue, collected at baseline. These receptors were taken from a person aged 30 to 80 with non-small cell lung cancer. Both conserved end residues are part of each CDR3. D genes are given only for firm matches. Expanded clones get a size class; other rows say once, few or many, or leave the size out.

clone_size	d_call	v_call	j_call	cdr3_aa	cdr3_nt
.	TRBD1	TRBV13	TRBJ1-5	CASSLGTGSNQPQHF	TGTGCCAGCAGCTTAGGGACAGGGAGCAATCAGCCCCAGCATTTT
.	TRBD2	TRBV13	TRBJ2-3	CASSRASGGAGDTQYF	TGTGCCAGCAGCCGGGCTAGCGGGGGGGCCGGAGATACGCAGTATTTT
.	.	TRBV7-2	TRBJ1-6	CASSLDRVRSPLHF	TGTGCCAGCAGCTTAGACAGGGTCCGGTCACCCCTCCACTTT
.	.	TRBV29-1	TRBJ2-1	CSVSVSGIWEQFF	TGCAGCGTTTCCGTAAGCGGAATTTGGGAGCAGTTCTTC
.	TRBD1	TRBV2	TRBJ1-1	CASNDRGRGTEAFF	TGTGCCAGCAACGACAGGGGGCGAGGAACTGAAGCTTTCTTT
few	.	TRBV11-3	TRBJ1-1	CASSFGAAENTEAFF	TGTGCCAGCAGCTTCGGGGCGGCGGAGAACACTGAAGCTTTCTTT
.	.	TRBV27	TRBJ2-7	CASSLGTPYEQYF	TGTGCCAGCAGTTTAGGGACACCCTACGAGCAGTACTTC
few	.	TRBV7-9	TRBJ2-7	CASSLGPRVEQYF	TGTGCCAGCAGCTTAGGACCGAGAGTGGAGCAGTACTTC
.	.	TRBV6-4	TRBJ2-1	CASRDWQGEQFF	TGTGCCAGTAGGGACTGGCAGGGTGAGCAGTTCTTC
.	TRBD2	TRBV10-3	TRBJ2-3	CAISSSGGTDTQYF	TGTGCCATCAGTAGTAGCGGGGGCACAGATACGCAGTATTTT
once	TRBD2	TRBV29-1	TRBJ2-3	CSVGPLRLAGAYTDTQYF	TGCAGCGTCGGGCCCCTCCGACTAGCGGGGGCCTACACAGATACGCAGTATTTT
.	TRBD2	TRBV10-1	TRBJ2-7	CASRSSAGGRYEQYF	TGCGCCAGCAGGAGTTCGGCGGGGGGCCGGTACGAGCAGTACTTC
.	.	TRBV7-2	TRBJ1-2	CASSLDGAFIGGYTF	TGTGCCAGCAGCTTAGATGGTGCCTTTATTGGAGGCTACACCTTC
.	.	TRBV12-1	TRBJ1-5	CASSFNPGGRRPQHF	TGTGCCAGCAGCTTCAACCCAGGGGGCCGGCGGCCCCAGCATTTT
.	.	TRBV7-9	TRBJ2-5	CASSLAWGGRETQYF	TGTGCCAGCAGCTTAGCCTGGGGGGGCCGAGAGACCCAGTACTTC
.	.	TRBV7-2	TRBJ2-7	CASSTPRDF	TGTGCCAGCAGCACTCCTCGGGACTTC
.	.	TRBV7-3	TRBJ2-5	CASSLGDGGGETQYF	TGTGCCAGCAGCTTAGGGGACGGGGGCGGCGAGACCCAGTACTTC
few	TRBD2	TRBV11-3	TRBJ2-5	CASSPRLAGAEETQYF	TGTGCCAGCAGCCCCCGACTAGCGGGGGCCGAAGAGACCCAGTACTTC
.	.	TRBV7-9	TRBJ2-2	CASSLARNTGELFF	TGTGCCAGCAGCTTAGCAAGAAACACCGGGGAGCTGTTTTTT
.	.	TRBV7-9	TRBJ1-5	CASSLETTPQHF	TGTGCCAGCAGCTTAGAAACCACTCCCCAGCATTTT
.	TRBD2	TRBV6-4	TRBJ2-2	CARGGTSGGFPRDTGELFF	TGTGCCCGCGGGGGGACTAGCGGGGGGTTCCCTAGGGACACCGGGGAGCTGTTTTTT
.	TRBD1	TRBV13	TRBJ2-2	CASSSRRTGGTGELFF	TGTGCCAGCAGCTCCCGCCGGACAGGGGGGACCGGGGAGCTGTTTTTT
.	TRBD2	TRBV19	TRBJ2-5	CASSIGSGGGRETQYF	TGTGCCAGTAGTATAGGAAGCGGGGGGGGTCGAGAGACCCAGTACTTC
few	.	TRBV5-1	TRBJ2-2	CASSLVSSHTGELFF	TGCGCCAGCAGCTTGGTGTCCAGTCACACCGGGGAGCTGTTTTTT
.	.	TRBV19	TRBJ1-4	CASQSGQRPEKLFF	TGTGCCAGTCAATCTGGCCAGCGACCTGAAAAACTGTTTTTT
.	.	TRBV7-2	TRBJ1-3	CASSLDSGGNTIYF	TGTGCCAGCAGCTTAGATTCCGGGGGAAACACCATATATTTT
.	TRBD2	TRBV30	TRBJ2-7	CAWNRAAGVYEQYF	TGTGCCTGGAACAGGGCAGCGGGGGTGTACGAGCAGTACTTC
once	TRBD1	TRBV7-9	TRBJ1-1	CASSSRPKTGWNTEAFF	TGTGCCAGCAGCTCGAGACCGAAGACAGGGTGGAACACTGAAGCTTTCTTT
.	.	TRBV7-2	TRBJ2-1	CASSLVSEGTTEQFF	TGTGCCAGCAGCTTAGTTTCGGAAGGGACGACTGAGCAGTTCTTC
once	TRBD1	TRBV5-1	TRBJ1-2	CASSWRQGSDGYTF	TGCGCCAGCAGCTGGAGACAGGGGTCGGACGGCTACACCTTC
.	.	TRBV2	TRBJ1-5	CASYRELGNQPQHF	TGTGCCAGCTACAGGGAGCTAGGCAATCAGCCCCAGCATTTT
.	.	TRBV5-1	TRBJ1-5	CASIRGSNQPQHF	TGCGCCAGCATCCGGGGGAGTAATCAGCCCCAGCATTTT
.	.	TRBV7-9	TRBJ2-1	CASSHQGFSLGEQFF	TGTGCCAGCAGCCACCAGGGGTTCTCACTGGGTGAGCAGTTCTTC
medium-sized	.	TRBV5-5	TRBJ1-6	CASSYNIPGSPLHF	TGTGCCAGCAGCTATAATATTCCGGGCTCACCCCTCCACTTT
few	.	TRBV5-1	TRBJ1-1	CASSLGSGLNTEAFF	TGCGCCAGCAGCTTGGGGTCCGGGTTGAACACTGAAGCTTTCTTT
.	TRBD1	TRBV19	TRBJ2-3	CASSDRGRDTQYF	TGTGCCAGTAGCGACAGGGGGCGGGATACGCAGTATTTT
.	TRBD1	TRBV5-4	TRBJ1-4	CASSQGTGFTNEKLFF	TGCGCCAGCAGCCAGGGGACAGGGTTCACTAATGAAAAACTGTTTTTT
.	.	TRBV27	TRBJ2-5	CASSHRWQETQYF	TGTGCCAGCAGCCACCGGTGGCAGGAGACCCAGTACTTC
.	.	TRBV7-9	TRBJ2-3	CASSRSGNTDTQYF	TGTGCCAGCAGCCGAAGTGGAAACACAGATACGCAGTATTTT
once	TRBD2	TRBV6-4	TRBJ2-3	CASSDGTSGGADTQYF	TGTGCCAGCAGTGACGGGACTAGCGGGGGGGCAGATACGCAGTATTTT
once	.	TRBV5-4	TRBJ2-2	CASSGTENTGELFF	TGTGCCAGCAGCGGGACTGAGAACACCGGGGAGCTGTTTTTT
.	TRBD2	TRBV19	TRBJ2-1	CASSIAGLADEQFF	TGTGCCAGTAGTATTGCGGGACTAGCCGATGAGCAGTTCTTC
few	.	TRBV11-3	TRBJ2-7	CASSLDPGHGGKQYF	TGTGCCAGCAGCTTAGATCCGGGTCATGGGGGAAAGCAGTACTTC
.	TRBD1	TRBV10-2	TRBJ1-5	CASQGGRSNQPQHF	TGCGCCAGTCAGGGGGGCCGGAGCAATCAGCCCCAGCATTTT
.	.	TRBV6-4	TRBJ1-2	CASSDSAEPFYGYTF	TGTGCCAGCAGTGACTCGGCAGAGCCTTTCTATGGCTACACCTTC
.	.	TRBV7-2	TRBJ1-1	CASSASGTRSVNTEAFF	TGTGCCAGCAGCGCCTCCGGGACAAGGTCCGTGAACACTGAAGCTTTCTTT
.	.	TRBV4-1	TRBJ2-1	CASSQAFGGGGPRNEQFF	TGCGCCAGCAGCCAAGCTTTCGGAGGGGGGGGGCCAAGGAATGAGCAGTTCTTC
.	TRBD2	TRBV9	TRBJ2-1	CASSGGRTSGNNEQFF	TGTGCCAGCAGCGGCGGGAGGACTAGCGGAAACAATGAGCAGTTCTTC
few	TRBD1	TRBV7-2	TRBJ2-7	CASSLGRGIDEQYF	TGTGCCAGCAGCTTAGGCAGGGGGATAGACGAGCAGTACTTC
.	.	TRBV7-6	TRBJ1-1	CASSPRGGAPNTEAFF	TGTGCCAGCAGCCCCAGAGGGGGTGCCCCGAACACTGAAGCTTTCTTT
.	.	TRBV11-3	TRBJ2-2	CASSPQGGDLPGELFF	TGTGCCAGCAGCCCTCAAGGCGGGGATTTACCCGGGGAGCTGTTTTTT
medium-sized	.	TRBV18	TRBJ1-2	CASSQLPRDRHYGYTF	TGTGCCAGCTCACAACTCCCCAGGGATAGACACTATGGCTACACCTTC
.	.	TRBV20-1	TRBJ1-1	CSARDPGSAFF	TGCAGTGCTAGAGATCCGGGTAGCGCTTTCTTT
.	TRBD2	TRBV2	TRBJ2-5	CASSDSGGAETQYF	TGTGCCAGCAGTGATAGCGGGGGGGCGGAGACCCAGTACTTC
.	TRBD2	TRBV11-2	TRBJ2-5	CASSSGTRPFQETQYF	TGTGCCAGCAGCTCCGGGACTAGACCATTCCAAGAGACCCAGTACTTC
few	.	TRBV7-6	TRBJ2-1	CASSFTGSSNEQFF	TGTGCCAGCAGCTTCACCGGGTCCTCCAATGAGCAGTTCTTC
.	.	TRBV12-5	TRBJ1-6	CASGFGQNNSPLHF	TGTGCTAGTGGTTTCGGACAGAATAATTCACCCCTCCACTTT
few	.	TRBV20-1	TRBJ1-2	CSARFHGYTF	TGCAGTGCTAGATTCCATGGCTACACCTTC
.	TRBD2	TRBV6-6	TRBJ2-3	CASSSYTSGRTDTQYF	TGTGCCAGCAGTTCTTACACTAGCGGACGCACAGATACGCAGTATTTT